The clone carrying this TCR beta chain was detected ten times or more. Its antigen is not identified. These data are taken from a study of response to subunit inactivated influenza vaccine. Study conclusions and caveats: After each seasonal influenza vaccination, few new T cells are recruited, the authors suggested.

Each CDR3 protein is one row after TCRdb ran MiXCR on the RT-PCR reads. The profile covers 500,000 to 600,000 distinct CDR3 sequences, with about 15% appearing a single time and less than 4% taken by the ten largest. CDR3 length equals 13 residues. V was trimmed by 2 bases and J by 10 bases, leaving 15 bases between them. The germline V gene encodes CDR1 SQVTM and CDR2 ANQGSEA. The rearrangement uses TRBV29-1 and TRBJ2-1; no clear D gene. The sequences come from CD4+ T cells sorted from PBMCs, collected around 25 months after vaccination. The source is a man aged 45 to 70 who received an inactivated influenza vaccine. The CDR3 DNA sequence: TGCAGCGTTGAATCCCAAATAAAGGACGAGCAGTTCTTC. Its translation is CSVESQIKDEQFF.